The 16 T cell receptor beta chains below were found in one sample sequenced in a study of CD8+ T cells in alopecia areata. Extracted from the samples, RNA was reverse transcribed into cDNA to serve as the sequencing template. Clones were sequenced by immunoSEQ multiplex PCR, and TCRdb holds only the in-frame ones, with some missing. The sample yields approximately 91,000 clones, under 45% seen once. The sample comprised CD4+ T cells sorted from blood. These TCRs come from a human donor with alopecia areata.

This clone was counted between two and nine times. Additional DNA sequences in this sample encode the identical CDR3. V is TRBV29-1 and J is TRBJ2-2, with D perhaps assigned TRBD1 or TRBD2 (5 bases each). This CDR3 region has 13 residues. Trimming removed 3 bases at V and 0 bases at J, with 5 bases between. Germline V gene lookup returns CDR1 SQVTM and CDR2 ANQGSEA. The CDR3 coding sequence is TGCAGCGTTGAGGGACCGAACACCGGGGAGCTGTTTTTT. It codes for CSVEGPNTGELFF.

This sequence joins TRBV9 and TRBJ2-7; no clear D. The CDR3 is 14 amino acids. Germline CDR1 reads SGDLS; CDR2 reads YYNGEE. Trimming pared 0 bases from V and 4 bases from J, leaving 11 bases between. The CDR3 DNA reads TGTGCCAGCAGCGTAGAGGCCCACACTTACGAGCAGTACTTC. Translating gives CASSVEAHTYEQYF.

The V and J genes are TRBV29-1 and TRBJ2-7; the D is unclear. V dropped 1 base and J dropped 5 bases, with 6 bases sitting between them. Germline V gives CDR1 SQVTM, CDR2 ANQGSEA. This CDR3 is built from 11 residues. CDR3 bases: TGCAGCGTTGAAGGGCCCCACGAGCAGTACTTC. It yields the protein CSVEGPHEQYF.

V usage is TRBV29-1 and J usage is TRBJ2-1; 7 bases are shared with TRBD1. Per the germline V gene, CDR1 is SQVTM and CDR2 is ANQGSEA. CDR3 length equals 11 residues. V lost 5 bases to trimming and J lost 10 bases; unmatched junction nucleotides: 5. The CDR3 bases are TGCAGCGTTTACAGGGGTACCGAGCAGTTCTTC. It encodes CSVYRGTEQFF.

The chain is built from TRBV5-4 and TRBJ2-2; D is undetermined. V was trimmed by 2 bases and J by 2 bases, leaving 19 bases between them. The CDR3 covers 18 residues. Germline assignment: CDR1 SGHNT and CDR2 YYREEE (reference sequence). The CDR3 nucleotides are TGTGCCAGCAGCTTATCGCCCGTCGGTCGGCCAAACACCGGGGAGCTGTTTTTT. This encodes CASSLSPVGRPNTGELFF.

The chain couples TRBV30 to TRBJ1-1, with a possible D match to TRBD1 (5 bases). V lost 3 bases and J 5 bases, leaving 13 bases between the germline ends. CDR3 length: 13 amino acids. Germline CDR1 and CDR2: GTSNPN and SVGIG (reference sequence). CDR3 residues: CAWSIREMTEAFF. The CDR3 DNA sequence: TGTGCCTGGAGCATCAGGGAGATGACTGAAGCTTTCTTT.

The CDR3 DNA sequence: TGTGCCAGCGGAGATGGAGGGACTAGCGGTGATTGGACCCAGTACTTC. Its protein product is CASGDGGTSGDWTQYF. The chain employs TRBV6-6 and TRBJ2-5; 11 bases map to TRBD2. The junction had 15 bases not matched to a gene; V was cut back by 8 bases and J by 7 bases. The CDR3 runs 16 residues. The germline V gene encodes CDR1 MNHNY and CDR2 SVGAGI (reference sequence).

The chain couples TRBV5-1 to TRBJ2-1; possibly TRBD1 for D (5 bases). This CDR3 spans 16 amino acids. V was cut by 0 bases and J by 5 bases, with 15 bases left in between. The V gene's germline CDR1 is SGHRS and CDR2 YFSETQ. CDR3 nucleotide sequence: TGCGCCAGCAGCTTGGTGGTTACAGAAGGGGACAATGAGCAGTTCTTC. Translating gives CASSLVVTEGDNEQFF.

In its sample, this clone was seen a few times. The CDR3 loop is CSVMGTGAYEQYF. DNA for the CDR3: TGCAGCGTCATGGGGACAGGAGCCTACGAGCAGTACTTC. The chain links TRBV29-1 to TRBJ2-7; 8 bases map to TRBD1. With V trimmed by 6 bases and J by 2 bases, 6 bases remained unmatched. The CDR3 consists of 13 residues. CDR1 is SQVTM, CDR2 ANQGSEA, per germline.

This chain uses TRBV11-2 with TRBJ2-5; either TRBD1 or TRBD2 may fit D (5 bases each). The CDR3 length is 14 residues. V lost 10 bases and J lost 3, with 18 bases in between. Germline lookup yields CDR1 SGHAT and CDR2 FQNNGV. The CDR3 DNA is TGTGCCAAGGACGGGGACGGGACCAAAGAGACCCAGTACTTC. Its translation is CAKDGDGTKETQYF.

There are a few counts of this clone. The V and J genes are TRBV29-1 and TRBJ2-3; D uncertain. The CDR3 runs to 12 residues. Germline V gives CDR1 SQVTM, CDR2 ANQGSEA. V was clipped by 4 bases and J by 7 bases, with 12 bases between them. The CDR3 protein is CSVAGEANTQYF. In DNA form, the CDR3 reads TGCAGCGTTGCAGGCGAGGCTAATACGCAGTATTTT.

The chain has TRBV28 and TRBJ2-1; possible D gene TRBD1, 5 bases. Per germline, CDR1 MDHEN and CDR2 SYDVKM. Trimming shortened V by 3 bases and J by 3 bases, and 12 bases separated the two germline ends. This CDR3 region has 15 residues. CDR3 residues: CASSLGQPGYNEQFF. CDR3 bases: TGTGCCAGCAGTTTGGGGCAGCCCGGCTACAATGAGCAGTTCTTC.

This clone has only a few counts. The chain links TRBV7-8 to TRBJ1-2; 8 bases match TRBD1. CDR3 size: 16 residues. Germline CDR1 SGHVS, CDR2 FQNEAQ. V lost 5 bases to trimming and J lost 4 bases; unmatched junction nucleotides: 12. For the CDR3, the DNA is TGTGCCAGCAGCGGACAGGGTAGAGGGATGGGCTATGGCTACACCTTC. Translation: CASSGQGRGMGYGYTF.

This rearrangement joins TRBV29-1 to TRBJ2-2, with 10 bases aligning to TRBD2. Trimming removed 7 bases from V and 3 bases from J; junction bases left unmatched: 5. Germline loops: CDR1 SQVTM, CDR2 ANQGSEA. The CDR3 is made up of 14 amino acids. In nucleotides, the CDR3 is TGCAGCGCTCAGCGGGAGGGCGACACCGGGGAGCTGTTTTTT. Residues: CSAQREGDTGELFF.

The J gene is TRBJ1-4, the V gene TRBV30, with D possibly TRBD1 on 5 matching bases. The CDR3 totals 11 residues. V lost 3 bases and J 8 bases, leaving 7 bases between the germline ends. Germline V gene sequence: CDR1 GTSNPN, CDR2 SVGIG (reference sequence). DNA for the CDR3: TGTGCCTGGAGGAGACAGGAAAAACTGTTTTTT. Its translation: CAWRRQEKLFF.

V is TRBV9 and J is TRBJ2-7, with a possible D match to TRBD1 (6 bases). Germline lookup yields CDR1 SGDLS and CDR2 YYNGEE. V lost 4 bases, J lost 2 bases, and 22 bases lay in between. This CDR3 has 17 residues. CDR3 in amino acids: CASSPHVRARGTYEQYF. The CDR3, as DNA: TGTGCCAGCAGCCCTCACGTAAGGGCGAGGGGGACCTACGAGCAGTACTTC.